This T cell receptor (beta chain) was recorded in a study of spatial heterogeneity in lung cancer (dated by TCRdb to between 2018 and 2021). Background on the whole study: More beta-chain than alpha-chain transcripts were consistently detected, likely reflecting higher beta-chain transcript abundance. A strong correlation was found between TCR transcript counts in tumor regions and a T cell transcriptional module score from matched bulk RNA-seq. At surgery, hundreds of tumor regions, almost 65 matched nontumor lung samples and 50 to 60 PBMC samples were TCR-sequenced for both alpha and beta chains. In the raw uncorrected reads, each unique combination of TCR and UMI appeared more than ten times on average. The study quantitatively compared TCR alpha and beta repertoires across multiple tumor regions, matched nontumor lung and blood in non-small cell lung cancer. TCR repertoire features were related to nonsynonymous mutation counts determined by whole-exome sequencing of tumor tissue. Overall results and qualifications from the work: Estimated TCR-seq coverage of tumor T cells was only around 6.7% for alpha chains and roughly 12% for beta chains. Counts of ubiquitous and regional expanded TCRs were found to correlate with counts of ubiquitous and regional nonsynonymous mutations, respectively. The tumor nonsynonymous mutation count correlated with the number of expanded intratumoral alpha and beta TCRs. Confirming at a functional level the hypothesis that regional TCRs recognize regional mutations was considered to require additional single-cell paired TCR alpha and beta sequencing.

By sample share, this clonotype is medium-sized (0.01 to 0.1%). No cognate antigen has been identified for it. Within one base of it there is no much larger clone, and no base qualities were kept. The intended sense of this specimen's time point label: sample taken at primary tumor resection. The donors were 65 to 85 patients from the lung TRACERx cohort who had early-stage, untreated non-small cell lung cancer. TCR sequencing used whole RNA extracted from tumor and nontumor lung tissue, or from cryopreserved PBMC samples, without cell sorting. A patient was chosen for TCR sequencing only when enough RNA was available from at least two tumor regions. A lung pathologist reviewed the tumor and adjacent nontumor lung specimens before the specimens were selected. From the germline V gene, CDR1 is SNHLY and CDR2 is FYNNEI. From its cysteine to its phenylalanine, the CDR3 spans 15 amino acids. CDR3 DNA is the only sequence kept; it has 45 bases, read in frame from the first base. Trimming removed 6 bases from V and 1 base from J; the gene matches leave 3 bases unexplained.

To prepare the library, 5' RACE was applied. Sequenced on a NextSeq 500. To allow correction of PCR and sequencing errors, the TCR library protocol tagged every TCR cDNA molecule with a unique molecular identifier. The paper's data handling went like this. TCR identification, UMI-based error correction and CDR3 extraction were performed with Decombinator tools. Expanded TCRs were defined as those above a frequency of 2 per 1,000, corresponding to the top 1% of the tumor frequency distribution. Expanded tumor TCRs statistically deemed absent (corrected P<0.05) from at least one tumor region were classed as regional, and all other expanded tumor TCRs were classed as ubiquitous. Renyi diversity was computed with the R vegan package after each repertoire had been subsampled 100 times to 5,000 TCRs. CDR3 similarity networks were built from amino acid triplet string-kernel similarity, with CDR3s being connected when pairwise similarity was above 0.82. The public reads were run again by TCRdb, first through fastp at Q25 and then through MiXCR, and only productive beta chains were kept. For every CDR3 protein sequence, its rows merge into one entry that carries the most common genes and DNA. These V and J calls derive from TCRdb rather than the authors' analysis. This sample comprises about 9,600 distinct CDR3 sequences, around 8.7% of them detected only once. The top ten constitute roughly 13% of the sample.

This sequence originates from a female donor with early-stage non-small cell lung cancer. The rearrangement joined TRBV2 to TRBJ1-5; TRBD1 fits 10 bases in the junction. The specimen comprised lung tumor tissue, sampled at surgery. Here the CDR3 is given as CASRVDRGSNQPQHF. The bases are TGTGCCAGCAGAGTGGACAGGGGGAGCAATCAGCCCCAGCATTTT.